The 20 T cell receptor beta chains below were found in one sample sequenced in a study of blood T cell repertoires in COVID-19. Clones were sequenced by immunoSEQ multiplex PCR, and TCRdb holds only the in-frame ones, with some missing. Of about 120,000 clones listed, roughly 72% are singletons. Sequencing was done on a sample of peripheral blood. The receptor source for this set is a man aged 55-75 years with acute or convalescent COVID-19.

V is TRBV28 and J is TRBJ1-2; 10 bases align to TRBD1. The CDR3 is 15 residues long. V was clipped by 5 bases and J by 2 bases; unmatched bases: 5. Germline V CDR1 and CDR2: MDHEN, SYDVKM. The CDR3 reads CASSEGDRGNYGYTF. CDR3 nucleotides: TGTGCCAGCAGTGAAGGGGACAGGGGCAACTATGGCTACACCTTC.

The V and J genes are TRBV6-1 and TRBJ1-1, with 7 nucleotides matching TRBD1. The CDR3 has 12 residues. The J segment lost 7 bases and the V segment lost 6 bases, leaving 5 bases of the junction unmatched. CDR1 is MNHNS, CDR2 SASEGT, per germline. CDR3 nucleotides: TGTGCCAGCAGGATTCGACAGGGTGAAGCTTTCTTT. Its protein is CASRIRQGEAFF.

The table lists this clone with a few counts. V and J are TRBV19 and TRBJ1-2; 7 bases align to TRBD1. Germline V lookup: CDR1 LNHDA, CDR2 SQIVND (reference sequence). V was pared by 10 bases and J by 4 bases, with 9 bases of the junction left unmatched. CDR3 length: 13 residues. The CDR3 region has the DNA TGTGCCACCGACAGGGTGGGGGGCTATGGCTACACCTTC. This codes for CATDRVGGYGYTF. The whole variable domain, remainder taken from reference TRBV19 and TRBJ1-2, is DGGITQSPKYLFRKEGQNVTLSCEQNLNHDAMYWYRQDPGQGLRLIYYSQIVNDFQKGDIAEGYSVSREKKESFPLTVTSAQKNPTAFYLCATDRVGGYGYTFGSGTRLTVV.

Here the CDR3 DNA reads TGTGCCAGCAGCTTAAGGGCGTCTAGCGGGGGTGACAATGAGCAGTTCTTC. Translating it yields CASSLRASSGGDNEQFF. J is TRBJ2-1 and V is TRBV7-3; 10 nucleotides line up with TRBD2. The germline V gene encodes CDR1 SGHTA and CDR2 FQGTGA. The ends lost 1 base at V and 5 bases at J; junction bases unmatched: 8. The CDR3 is made up of 17 amino acids.

This clone came up once. This chain uses TRBV6-6 with TRBJ1-1; a possible D gene is TRBD1 (6 bases). Germline-derived CDR1 and CDR2 are MNHNY and SVGAGI (reference sequence). V lost 5 bases, J lost 3 bases, and 13 bases lay in between. The length of the CDR3 is 14 residues. CDR3 residues: CASSDTGRDTEAFF. DNA of the CDR3: TGTGCCAGCAGTGACACAGGGCGGGACACTGAAGCTTTCTTT.

This rearrangement joins TRBV7-6 to TRBJ1-1, with D possibly matching TRBD1 (5 bases). This CDR3 contains 14 residues. Germline CDR1 is SGHVS and CDR2 is FNYEAQ. The V gene lost 5 bases and the J gene lost 6 bases, with 16 bases spanning the gap. In DNA form, the CDR3 reads TGTGCCAGCAGCCCACAGGCCAGCTACCCTGAAGCTTTCTTT. Translated: CASSPQASYPEAFF.

The chain links TRBV2 to TRBJ1-1; 9 bases match TRBD1. The CDR3 contains 15 residues. Germline V gene lookup returns CDR1 SNHLY and CDR2 FYNNEI. Trimming removed 7 bases from V and 0 bases from J; junction bases left unmatched: 6. DNA for the CDR3: TGTGCCAGCAAGGGGACAGGGCTTATGAACACTGAAGCTTTCTTT. Protein product: CASKGTGLMNTEAFF.

This rearrangement joins TRBV19 to TRBJ1-1, with TRBD1 matching 7 bases. This CDR3 has 14 residues. V dropped 3 bases and J dropped 4; count of bases not matched to a gene: 5. From germline, CDR1 is LNHDA and CDR2 SQIVND (reference sequence). CDR3 amino acids: CASSIRQGGTEAFF. The CDR3 DNA sequence: TGTGCCAGTAGTATTCGACAGGGTGGCACTGAAGCTTTCTTT.

The V and J genes are TRBV9 and TRBJ2-1, with 7 bases lining up with TRBD1. J gave up 4 bases and V 0 bases, and 4 bases lay outside the gene matches. The CDR3 length is 15 residues. Germline V gene sequence: CDR1 SGDLS, CDR2 YYNGEE. The CDR3 DNA sequence: TGTGCCAGCAGCGTAGCTGGGACAGAATACAATGAGCAGTTCTTC. Translated: CASSVAGTEYNEQFF.

V usage is TRBV6-4 and J usage is TRBJ1-5; possible D gene TRBD1, 6 bases. Deletions cut 4 bases from V and 9 bases from J, with 16 bases between. CDR1 and CDR2 from the germline V gene are MRHNA and SNTAGT. This CDR3 contains 14 residues. The CDR3 here is CASSVNRATGPQHF. The CDR3 DNA is TGTGCCAGCAGTGTGAACAGGGCCACGGGGCCCCAGCATTTT.

The chain carries TRBV4-1 and TRBJ1-1; 8 bases are shared with TRBD1. The CDR3 sequence is 15 residues long. The germline V gene has CDR1 MGHRA and CDR2 YSYEKL. Germline trimming cut 2 bases from V and 3 bases from J; bases unmatched to any gene: 5. The CDR3 is CASSQYRGADTEAFF. CDR3 coding DNA: TGCGCCAGCAGCCAATACAGGGGGGCGGACACTGAAGCTTTCTTT.

The CDR3 sequence: CASLRGQSSPLHF. The CDR3 DNA follows: TGTGCCAGCCTCCGAGGGCAAAGTTCGCCCCTCCACTTT. This sequence joins TRBV6-5 and TRBJ1-6; no clear D gene. CDR3 size: 13 residues. Germline V gene data show CDR1 as MNHEY and CDR2 as SVGAGI. Trimming left V 8 bases short and J 13 bases short, with 18 bases between.

V and J are TRBV5-6 and TRBJ2-6; D not resolved. Germline V CDR1 and CDR2: SGHDT, YYEEEE. V shed 1 base and J shed 3 bases, with 11 bases lying between them. The CDR3 length is 16 residues. This CDR3 is CASSLTAGSGANVLTF. Here the CDR3 DNA reads TGTGCCAGCAGCTTGACGGCAGGCAGTGGGGCCAACGTCCTGACTTTC.

The chain uses TRBV7-3 and TRBJ2-7, with 9 nucleotides matching TRBD2. Germline V gene data show CDR1 as SGHTA and CDR2 as FQGTGA. J was trimmed by 2 bases and V by 5 bases; bases with no gene match: 10. The CDR3 loop spans 16 amino acids. The CDR3 region has the DNA TGTGCCAGCAGCGCGCCAGGGACTAGCAGGACCTACGAGCAGTACTTC. It is translated as CASSAPGTSRTYEQYF.

In this sample, this clone turned up a few times. The chain recombines TRBV14 with TRBJ2-1; 9 bases are a match to TRBD2. The CDR3 totals 16 residues. V was pared by 1 base and J by 8 bases, with 9 bases of the junction left unmatched. Germline assignment: CDR1 SGHDN and CDR2 FVKESK. CDR3 nucleotide sequence: TGTGCCAGCAGCCAAGTTCAACTAGCGGGTAGGGATGAGCAGTTCTTC. It yields the protein CASSQVQLAGRDEQFF.

A few counts support this clone. The rearrangement links TRBV5-6 to TRBJ2-7; weak D call: TRBD2 (5 bases). Germline values: CDR1 SGHDT, CDR2 YYEEEE. The CDR3 is 13 residues long. Trimming pared 4 bases from V and 6 bases from J, leaving 14 bases between. CDR3 in amino acids: CASSADRGSEQYF. The CDR3 DNA is TGTGCCAGCAGCGCGGATCGGGGATCCGAGCAGTACTTC.

The chain is built from TRBV9 and TRBJ2-6, with 11 bases identical to TRBD1. CDR3 length: 18 amino acids. CDR1 is SGDLS and CDR2 is YYNGEE in the germline V gene. Losses at the gene ends were 2 bases for V and 2 bases for J; bases not matched to a gene: 6. The CDR3 region is CASSVAGQGDPGANVLTF. DNA of the CDR3: TGTGCCAGCAGCGTGGCGGGACAGGGGGATCCTGGGGCCAACGTCCTGACTTTC.

The rearrangement joins TRBV7-8 to TRBJ2-5, with 9 bases that match TRBD1. Per the germline V gene, CDR1 is SGHVS and CDR2 is FQNEAQ. This CDR3 comprises 14 residues. After removal of 5 bases from V and 4 bases from J, the junction contained 5 bases not matched to a gene. CDR3 bases: TGTGCCAGCAGCCCGAACAGGGGGCGAGAGACCCAGTACTTC. Its translation is CASSPNRGRETQYF. Full variable domain (remainder filled in from reference TRBV7-8 and TRBJ2-5): GAGVSQSPRYKVAKRGQDVALRCDPISGHVSLFWYQQALGQGPEFLTYFQNEAQLDKSGLPSDRFFAERPEGSVSTLKIQRTQQEDSAVYLCASSPNRGRETQYFGPGTRLLVL.

The chain has TRBV6-5 and TRBJ2-1, with D unresolved. CDR3 length: 14 amino acids. With 10 bases removed from V and 8 bases from J, the gap between germline ends came to 21 bases. Looked up from germline, CDR1 is MNHEY and CDR2 is SVGAGI. CDR3 nucleotides: TGTGCCACCCCAGAGGCGTACCCCCCCCATGAGCAGTTCTTC. Its protein is CATPEAYPPHEQFF.

The rearrangement links TRBV2 to TRBJ1-6; TRBD1 is a possible D gene (6 bases). Germline loops: CDR1 SNHLY, CDR2 FYNNEI. The CDR3 runs 16 residues. Between the trimmed V and J ends, which lost 6 bases and 0 bases, there was a span of 12 bases. The CDR3 coding sequence is TGTGCCAGCAGGGTCACACAGGGCTCCTATAATTCACCCCTCCACTTT. Translation: CASRVTQGSYNSPLHF. The full variable domain, its missing parts supplied by reference TRBV2 and TRBJ1-6, is EPEVTQTPSHQVTQMGQEVILRCVPISNHLYFYWYRQILGQKVEFLVSFYNNEISEKSEIFDDQFSVERPDGSNFTLKIRSTKLEDSAMYFCASRVTQGSYNSPLHFGNGTRLTVT.